The subject of this entry is one TCR beta chain. Its specificity is not known. Trimming took 2 bases from V and 11 from J, leaving 16 bases between them. The CDR3 consists of 15 residues. Germline assignment: CDR1 WSHSY and CDR2 SAAADI. These data come from a study of chemoradiotherapy in HPV16-positive cancers. Notes on the study in general: In HPV16-positive patients, HPV-responsive T-cell expansion tracked better recurrence-free survival. Non-HPV-specific T cells did not expand in tumors during treatment, whereas candidate HPV-specific clones and E7-related motifs did. The functional HPV-specific definition rests on just a couple of HPV16-positive patients.

Repeated repertoire sampling spanned the course of chemoradiotherapy. Assay used: immunoSEQ multiplex PCR; TCRdb lists only in-frame clones, some missing. Here the sample spans about 1,100 clones, 65% to 90% being singletons. V gene TRBV10-2 combines with J gene TRBJ1-6; possible D gene TRBD1, 5 bases. The source is a human donor with HPV-associated anogenital cancer. The sequencing here drew on tumor tissue, taken from a patient who underwent chemoradiotherapy. The CDR3 DNA reads TGCGCCAGCAGTGAGACCCAGGGTTCTGGGACACCCCTCCACTTT. Encoded protein: CASSETQGSGTPLHF.